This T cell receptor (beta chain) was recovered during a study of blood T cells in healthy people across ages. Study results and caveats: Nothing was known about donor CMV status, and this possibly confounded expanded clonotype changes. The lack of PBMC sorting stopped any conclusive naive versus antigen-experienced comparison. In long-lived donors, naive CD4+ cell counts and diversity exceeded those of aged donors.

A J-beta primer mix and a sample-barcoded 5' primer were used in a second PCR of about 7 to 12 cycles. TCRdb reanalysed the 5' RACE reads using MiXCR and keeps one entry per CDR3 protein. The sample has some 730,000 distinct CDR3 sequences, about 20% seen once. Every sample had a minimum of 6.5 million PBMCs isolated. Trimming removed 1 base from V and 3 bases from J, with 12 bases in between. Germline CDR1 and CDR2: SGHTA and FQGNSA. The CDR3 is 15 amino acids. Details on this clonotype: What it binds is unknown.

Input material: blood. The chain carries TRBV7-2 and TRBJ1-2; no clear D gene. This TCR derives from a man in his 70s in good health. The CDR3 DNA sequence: TGTGCCAGCAGCTTAGACGTCAGATCGCACTATGGCTACACCTTC. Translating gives CASSLDVRSHYGYTF.